A selection of T cell receptor beta chains follows, all from one sample in a study of CD4 T cells in relation to SARS-CoV-2 and coronaviruses. These receptors' targets are unknown. Assay: immunoSEQ multiplex PCR; the TCRdb copy retains only in-frame clones and omits some. Among about 24,000 clones listed, about 76% were seen once. The sequencing input was CD4+ T cells from PBMCs, cultured in vitro. The receptors were gathered from a human donor in good health. CDR3s include the opening cysteine and the closing phenylalanine or tryptophan. A D gene is named only where the DNA matches it firmly. Clone sizes are given selectively: once, few, many, or a class where the clone is expanded.

D	V	J	size	CDR3	DNA
-	TRBV6-5	TRBJ2-3	-	CASHKRDPTDTQYF	TGTGCCAGCCACAAGCGCGACCCCACAGATACGCAGTATTTT
TRBD2	TRBV19	TRBJ2-1	-	CASSPRLAPGNNEQFF	TGTGCCAGTAGTCCCCGACTAGCGCCCGGGAACAATGAGCAGTTCTTC
-	TRBV5-1	TRBJ2-5	once	CASRDSQETQYF	TGCGCCAGCAGGGATTCCCAAGAGACCCAGTACTTC
TRBD1	TRBV19	TRBJ2-5	-	CASSRGTEETQYF	TGTGCCAGTAGTCGAGGGACAGAAGAGACCCAGTACTTC
-	TRBV5-1	TRBJ2-5	-	CASSLVNRGETQYF	TGCGCCAGCAGCTTGGTTAACAGAGGGGAGACCCAGTACTTC
-	TRBV20-1	TRBJ2-5	-	CSASDEQVAGAETQYF	TGCAGTGCTAGTGATGAGCAGGTGGCGGGGGCAGAGACCCAGTACTTC
-	TRBV7-9	TRBJ2-2	medium-sized	CASSSGLNTGELFF	TGTGCCAGCAGTAGTGGATTGAACACCGGGGAGCTGTTTTTT
-	TRBV10-1	TRBJ2-7	few	CASGPSSSYEQYF	TGCGCCAGCGGGCCTTCAAGCTCCTACGAGCAGTACTTC
TRBD1	TRBV7-6	TRBJ1-4	-	CASSPGGGTVNEKLFF	TGTGCCAGCAGCCCTGGGGGGGGGACAGTTAATGAAAAACTGTTTTTT
-	TRBV30	TRBJ1-3	-	CAWSVLAGGNTIYF	TGTGCCTGGAGTGTACTGGCAGGGGGAAACACCATATATTTT
-	TRBV7-3	TRBJ1-2	few	CASSYGGHYGYTF	TGTGCCAGCAGCTATGGGGGGCATTATGGCTACACCTTC
-	TRBV4-1	TRBJ1-2	-	CASSQADYGYTF	TGCGCCAGCAGCCAGGCAGACTATGGCTACACCTTC
-	TRBV2	TRBJ1-4	-	CASSQQGNYEKLFF	TGTGCCAGCAGTCAACAGGGAAATTATGAAAAACTGTTTTTT
-	TRBV6-1	TRBJ2-5	-	CASSHHLEGETQYF	TGTGCCAGCAGCCATCACCTAGAGGGAGAGACCCAGTACTTC
-	TRBV28	TRBJ1-2	-	CASSSPTSGLTF	TGTGCCAGCAGTTCTCCAACCTCCGGACTCACCTTC
-	TRBV28	TRBJ1-4	-	CASSYTGLTNEKLFF	TGTGCCAGCAGTTATACGGGACTGACTAATGAAAAACTGTTTTTT
TRBD1	TRBV5-1	TRBJ2-1	-	CASSGQGAGTSRIPSYNEQFF	TGCGCCAGCAGCGGGCAGGGGGCAGGGACGAGCCGCATACCCTCCTACAATGAGCAGTTCTTC
-	TRBV12-3/TRBV12-4	TRBJ1-1	-	CASSGPGGTSAFF	TGTGCCAGCTCTGGCCCCGGGGGGACGAGCGCTTTCTTT
TRBD2	TRBV3-1/TRBV3-2	TRBJ2-3	-	CASSQEWWEGRDTQYF	TGTGCCAGCAGCCAAGAGTGGTGGGAGGGCCGAGATACGCAGTATTTT
TRBD2	TRBV14	TRBJ2-5	once	CASSRGGSLETQYF	TGTGCCAGCAGCCGGGGCGGGAGTTTGGAGACCCAGTACTTC
TRBD2	TRBV6-5	TRBJ2-7	-	CASSYRPSGRYEQYF	TGTGCCAGCAGTTACAGGCCTAGCGGGAGGTATGAGCAGTACTTC
TRBD1	TRBV24-1	TRBJ1-2	few	CATSKGQGGSFYGYTF	TGTGCCACCAGTAAGGGACAGGGAGGAAGCTTCTATGGCTACACCTTC
-	TRBV12-3/TRBV12-4	TRBJ2-1	-	CASSLGRLGEQFF	TGTGCCAGCAGTTTAGGAAGGCTGGGTGAGCAGTTCTTC
TRBD2	TRBV5-6	TRBJ2-2	-	CASSRLAGGRLNTGELFF	TGTGCCAGCAGCCGACTAGCGGGAGGTCGGCTGAACACCGGGGAGCTGTTTTTT
-	TRBV6-2/TRBV6-3	TRBJ1-2	-	CASSYQAREEHTF	TGTGCCAGCAGTTACCAGGCCAGAGAGGAGCACACCTTC
-	TRBV9	TRBJ2-1	-	CASSVLSGPYNEQFF	TGTGCCAGCAGCGTTCTCAGCGGGCCCTACAATGAGCAGTTCTTC
TRBD2	TRBV7-3	TRBJ2-2	-	CASSKHPRLAGDPGELFF	TGTGCCAGCAGCAAACATCCAAGACTAGCGGGAGATCCCGGGGAGCTGTTTTTT
-	TRBV12-5	TRBJ1-2	-	CASGFAEYGYTF	TGTGCTAGTGGTTTTGCTGAGTATGGCTACACCTTC
TRBD2	TRBV5-1	TRBJ2-2	once	CASSSLAAGELFF	TGCGCCAGCAGCTCCCTAGCGGCCGGGGAGCTGTTTTTT
-	TRBV27	TRBJ1-6	-	CASSGVRYSPLHF	TGTGCCAGCAGTGGCGTCAGGTATTCACCCCTCCACTTT
TRBD1	TRBV19	TRBJ1-5	-	CASSVPRDRGPFYSNQPQHF	TGTGCCAGTAGTGTACCCCGGGACAGGGGGCCCTTTTATAGCAATCAGCCCCAGCATTTT
-	TRBV6-4	TRBJ2-1	-	CASSETGTLDEQFF	TGTGCCAGCAGTGAAACCGGGACTTTGGATGAGCAGTTCTTC
-	TRBV6-5	TRBJ2-1	once	CASSYSIRQVDEQFF	TGTGCCAGCAGTTACTCTATTCGGCAGGTGGATGAGCAGTTCTTC